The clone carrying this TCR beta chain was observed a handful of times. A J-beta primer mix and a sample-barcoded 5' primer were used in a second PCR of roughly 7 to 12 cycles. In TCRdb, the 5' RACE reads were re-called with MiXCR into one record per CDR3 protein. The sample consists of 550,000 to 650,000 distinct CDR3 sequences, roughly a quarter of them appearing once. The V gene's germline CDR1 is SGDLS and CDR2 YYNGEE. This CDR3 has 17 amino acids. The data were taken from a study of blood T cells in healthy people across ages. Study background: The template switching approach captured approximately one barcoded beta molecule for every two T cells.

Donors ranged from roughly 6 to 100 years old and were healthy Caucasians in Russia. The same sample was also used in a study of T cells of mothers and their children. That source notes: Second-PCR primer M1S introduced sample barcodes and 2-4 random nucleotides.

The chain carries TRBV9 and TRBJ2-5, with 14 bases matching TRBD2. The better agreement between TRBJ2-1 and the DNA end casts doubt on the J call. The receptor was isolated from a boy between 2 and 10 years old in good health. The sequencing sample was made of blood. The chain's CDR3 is CASSVVGTSGSANEQFF. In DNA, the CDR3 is TGTGCCAGCAGCGTAGTTGGGACTAGCGGGAGCGCGAATGAGCAGTTCTTC.